These T cell receptor beta chains were read from a single sample in a study of T-cell reconstitution after alpha-beta-depleted transplantation in children. TCRdb used MiXCR to reprocess the PCR reads, holding one entry per CDR3 protein. The table includes around 490,000 distinct CDR3 sequences, 9.5% to 12% detected once. The sequenced sample was PBMCs, mostly from graft donor cells, obtained 180 days after TCRalphabeta/CD19-depleted stem cell transplant. These receptors were taken from a female patient aged 2-15 years who had a stem cell transplant for aplastic anemia, so the T cells may come from the graft donor. CDR3s include the opening cysteine and the closing phenylalanine or tryptophan. The D gene is left open where the match is weak. Clone size is stated in some rows and not others, as once, few, many or a class when expanded.

clone size	J gene	D gene	V gene	CDR3 protein	CDR3 DNA
few	TRBJ1-2	TRBD1	TRBV7-2	CASSLFSSGGEGYTF	TGTGCCAGCAGCTTATTCTCCTCAGGGGGGGAAGGCTACACCTTC
many	TRBJ2-3	-	TRBV7-9	CASSSKDTQYF	TGTGCCAGCAGCTCGAAGGATACGCAGTATTTT
-	TRBJ2-1	-	TRBV12-3/TRBV12-4	CASSLAGYSSYNEQFF	TGTGCCAGCAGTTTAGCGGGGTACAGCTCCTACAATGAGCAGTTCTTC
few	TRBJ2-1	TRBD2	TRBV6-1	CASRILAGWDDEQFF	TGTGCCAGCAGAATCCTAGCGGGGTGGGACGATGAGCAGTTCTTC
-	TRBJ2-7	-	TRBV21-1	CASSKVKAGGRKSSYEQYF	TGTGCCAGCAGCAAAGTTAAGGCGGGAGGCCGAAAGAGCTCCTACGAGCAGTACTTC
-	TRBJ1-2	-	TRBV24-1	CATSDLGANYGYTF	TGTGCCACCAGTGATTTAGGGGCTAACTATGGCTACACCTTC
-	TRBJ1-2	TRBD1	TRBV4-1	CASSQDGAGGNYGYTF	TGCGCCAGCAGCCAAGATGGGGCAGGGGGCAACTATGGCTACACCTTC
few	TRBJ1-4	-	TRBV15	CATSPPQATNEKLFF	TGTGCCACCAGCCCACCTCAAGCAACTAATGAAAAACTGTTTTTT
many	TRBJ2-4	-	TRBV7-2	CASTSPRRENIQYF	TGTGCCAGCACATCCCCGCGGAGAGAAAACATTCAGTACTTC
-	TRBJ2-7	-	TRBV6-2/TRBV6-3	CASSYSVIAGKWSYEQYF	TGTGCCAGCAGTTACTCGGTGATCGCGGGGAAGTGGTCCTACGAGCAGTACTTC
many	TRBJ2-1	TRBD2	TRBV6-2/TRBV6-3	CASSSAGGPMQNEQFF	TGTGCCAGCAGTTCAGCGGGAGGGCCCATGCAGAATGAGCAGTTCTTC
few	TRBJ1-1	-	TRBV10-3	CAISPPGPAEAFF	TGTGCCATCAGTCCGCCAGGGCCAGCCGAAGCTTTCTTT
few	TRBJ1-2	-	TRBV28	CASSQGGTARGGGYTF	TGTGCCAGCAGCCAAGGTGGTACAGCTCGTGGGGGTGGCTACACCTTC
many	TRBJ2-1	-	TRBV29-1	CSVDDPWTLSSYNEQFF	TGCAGCGTTGACGACCCATGGACATTGAGCTCCTACAATGAGCAGTTCTTC
-	TRBJ1-5	-	TRBV15	CATSGWGGGQPQHF	TGTGCCACCAGCGGGTGGGGGGGCGGACAGCCCCAGCATTTT
-	TRBJ1-2	-	TRBV10-3	CAISRHSGNYGYTF	TGTGCCATCAGTAGGCACTCTGGGAACTATGGCTACACCTTC
-	TRBJ2-1	-	TRBV6-2/TRBV6-3	CASSQDLVLQFF	TGTGCCAGCAGTCAGGACCTTGTGCTGCAGTTCTTC
few	TRBJ1-4	TRBD1	TRBV12-3/TRBV12-4	CASSLQGQGREKLFF	TGTGCCAGCAGTCTCCAGGGACAGGGGAGAGAAAAACTGTTTTTT
many	TRBJ2-1	-	TRBV12-3/TRBV12-4	CASSPREEQFF	TGTGCCAGCAGTCCCAGGGAGGAGCAGTTCTTC
few	TRBJ1-1	-	TRBV9	CASSSAQGGRIEAFF	TGTGCCAGCTCGAGTGCACAGGGTGGTAGGATTGAAGCTTTCTTT